The T cell receptor beta chain described here comes from a study of vaccination effects on CD4 cells after COVID-19. Trimming removed 5 bases at V and 5 bases at J, with 21 bases between. CDR1 is MNHNS, CDR2 SASEGT, per germline. The length of the CDR3 is 16 residues. As regards this clone: The target antigen is unknown.

Libraries were prepared by immunoSEQ multiplex PCR; TCRdb keeps only in-frame clonotypes and omits some of them. The sample has 45,000 to 50,000 clones, over 50% seen once. CD4+ T cells were isolated after around 9 days of culture. The origin of this receptor is a human donor who received a COVID-19 vaccine. This chain links TRBV6-1 with TRBJ2-5; D call uncertain. The starting material was CD4+ T cells from PBMCs cultured without peptide, obtained before COVID-19 vaccination. The CDR3 DNA follows: TGTGCCAGCAGTCAAGTATCCGGCTCTTTCGGGGAGACCCAGTACTTC. Translating gives CASSQVSGSFGETQYF.